The 16 T cell receptor beta chains given below trace back to one sample, sequenced in a study of T cells in Graves' hyperthyroidism and ophthalmopathy. Amplified TCR beta CDR3 regions derived from RNA transcripts. RT-PCR in the first round (using the HTBI primer set) targeted the TCR CDR3. In TCRdb, the multiplex PCR reads were re-called with MiXCR into one record per CDR3 protein. The sample lists approximately 370,000 distinct CDR3 sequences, 15% to 20% occurring once. Specimen: blood. The receptors were sampled from a woman in her twenties or thirties with Graves' hyperthyroidism that later progressed to Graves' ophthalmopathy.

This clonotype was counted ten times or more. The chain combines TRBV6-1 with TRBJ2-4; no firm D call. Trimming shortened V by 4 bases and J by 9 bases, and 19 bases separated the two germline ends. The germline CDR1 and CDR2 sequences are MNHNS and SASEGT. This CDR3 is 15 amino acids long. CDR3 region: CASSAVLRNGVIQYF. CDR3 bases: TGTGCCAGCAGTGCAGTCCTTAGGAATGGAGTCATTCAGTACTTC.

Ten or more counts support this clonotype. The chain is built from TRBV2 and TRBJ2-2, with TRBD2 matching 11 bases. V lost 6 bases and J lost 7; bases outside the gene matches: 13. The CDR3 length is 17 residues. The V gene's germline CDR1 is SNHLY and CDR2 FYNNEI. CDR3 sequence reads: CASRREIAGGPSGELFF. The CDR3 DNA reads as TGTGCCAGCAGAAGAGAGATAGCGGGGGGGCCGAGCGGGGAGCTGTTTTTT.

Regarding this clonotype: A read error may explain this, as a much larger clone is one base away. Lacking the conserved final phenylalanine or tryptophan, this CDR3 likely reflects a read error. The chain employs TRBV27 and TRBJ1-6; D remains unclear. This CDR3 contains 15 residues. CDR1 is MNHEY and CDR2 is SMNVEV in the germline V gene (reference sequence). V dropped 8 bases and J dropped 4 bases, with 15 bases sitting between them. The CDR3 coding sequence is TGTGCCAGCCAAATACGCCTACAGTATAATTCACCCCTCCACTCT. Protein product: CASQIRLQYNSPLHS.

The table lists this clonotype with a few counts. V and J are TRBV5-6 and TRBJ2-1; no reliable D call. CDR3 length equals 12 residues. Trimming stripped 1 base from V and 7 bases from J, with 6 bases between. Germline assignment: CDR1 SGHDT and CDR2 YYEEEE. In DNA, the CDR3 is TGTGCCAGCAGCTTGTTGTTAAATGAGCAGTTCTTC. Translating it yields CASSLLLNEQFF.

The chain couples TRBV9 to TRBJ2-5, with D uncertain. Trimming stripped 2 bases from V and 2 bases from J, with 10 bases between. Germline V gives CDR1 SGDLS, CDR2 YYNGEE. The CDR3 is 14 residues long. The CDR3 loop reads CASSVAGTQETQYF. The CDR3, as DNA: TGTGCCAGCAGCGTGGCAGGTACTCAAGAGACCCAGTACTTC.

The chain has TRBV7-9 and TRBJ2-1; D is unclear. The germline V and J ends were trimmed by 5 bases and 5 bases, with 19 bases remaining between them. The CDR3 is 16 amino acids. Germline-derived CDR1 and CDR2 are SEHNR and FQNEAQ (reference sequence). CDR3: CASSPPVAPVDNEQFF. The DNA of the CDR3 is TGTGCCAGCAGCCCACCTGTGGCCCCGGTCGACAATGAGCAGTTCTTC.

About this clonotype itself: The conserved phenylalanine or tryptophan normally closing the CDR3 is absent here, so this likely arose from a read error. The chain has TRBV6-1 and TRBJ2-3, with unresolved D. Trimming stripped 6 bases from V and 2 bases from J, with 12 bases between. The CDR3 is 14 residues long. Germline CDR1 MNHNS, CDR2 SASEGT. The CDR3: CASRKTAATDTQYL. The CDR3 region has the DNA TGTGCCAGCAGAAAAACCGCGGCCACAGATACGCAGTATCTT.

The chain employs TRBV12-3 or TRBV12-4 and TRBJ2-1, with a possible D match to TRBD2 (5 bases). Trimming left V 3 bases short and J 2 bases short, with 11 bases between. CDR3 size: 15 residues. CDR3 coding DNA: TGTGCCAGCAGTTTCCCTGAAGCGGCCTACAATGAGCAGTTCTTC. Translation gives CASSFPEAAYNEQFF.

There are a few counts of this clonotype. The V and J genes are TRBV19 and TRBJ2-7, with D maybe TRBD1 (6 bases). This CDR3 spans 11 amino acids. Trimming cost V 11 bases and J 2 bases, with 10 bases left between them. Per the germline V gene, CDR1 is LNHDA and CDR2 is SQIVND (reference sequence). In nucleotides, the CDR3 is TGTGCCTCAGGGGCAACCTACGAGCAGTACTTC. It yields the protein CASGATYEQYF.

The rearrangement links TRBV30 to TRBJ1-5; D is unclear. The germline gives CDR1 GTSNPN, CDR2 SVGIG (reference sequence). The V end lost 0 bases, the J end lost 0 bases, and 9 bases lay between the germline ends. The CDR3 length is 15 residues. The CDR3 DNA reads as TGTGCCTGGAGTGTACAGAGTAATAGCAATCAGCCCCAGCATTTT. It specifies CAWSVQSNSNQPQHF.

This clonotype was seen many times. The CDR3 loop is CASSDGFRGEKLFF. CDR3 in DNA: TGTGCCAGCAGTGACGGGTTCAGGGGTGAAAAACTGTTTTTT. The J gene is TRBJ1-4, the V gene TRBV2; TRBD1 is a possible D gene (6 bases). Per the germline V gene, CDR1 is SNHLY and CDR2 is FYNNEI. CDR3 length: 14 residues. With 3 bases removed from V and 7 bases from J, the gap between germline ends came to 12 bases.

V gene TRBV24-1 combines with J gene TRBJ2-1; D unresolved. This CDR3 has 12 amino acids. The germline V and J ends were trimmed by 12 bases and 8 bases, with 16 bases remaining between them. Germline CDR1 KGHDR, CDR2 SFDVKD. The CDR3: CAATALPHEQFF. In nucleotides, the CDR3 is TGTGCCGCTACGGCCCTCCCACATGAGCAGTTCTTC.

About this clonotype: A much larger clone sits a single nucleotide away, making a read error possible. This rearrangement joins TRBV12-3 or TRBV12-4 to TRBJ2-5; D gene ambiguous. Trimming shortened V by 3 bases and J by 1 base, and 6 bases separated the two germline ends. CDR3 length: 13 residues. CDR3 sequence (DNA): TGTGCCAGCAGTTTTGGCCCCCAAGAGACCCAGTACTTC. This gives the protein CASSFGPQETQYF.

The chain couples TRBV19 to TRBJ2-7, with D perhaps TRBD1 or TRBD2 (5 bases each). From germline, CDR1 is LNHDA and CDR2 SQIVND (reference sequence). V was cut by 1 base and J by 6 bases, with 10 bases left in between. This CDR3 comprises 13 residues. This chain's CDR3 is CASSIVGTGEQYF. CDR3 DNA sequence: TGTGCCAGTAGTATAGTGGGGACCGGCGAGCAGTACTTC.

In the case of this clonotype: A much larger clone differs from this one at a single base, so this may be a read error. The CDR3 sequence is CSASVAIQFTDTQYF. The CDR3 DNA reads TGCAGTGCTAGCGTTGCCATCCAATTCACAGATACGCAGTATTTT. The chain joins TRBV20-1 to TRBJ2-3, with D uncertain. CDR1 DFQATT and CDR2 SNEGSKA come from the germline V gene (reference sequence). V lost 3 bases and J 2 bases, leaving 15 bases between the germline ends. The CDR3 is 15 amino acids.

This chain links TRBV2 with TRBJ1-5; D gene uncertain. Looked up from germline, CDR1 is SNHLY and CDR2 is FYNNEI. The V gene lost 3 bases and the J gene lost 3 bases, with 12 bases spanning the gap. This CDR3 has 15 residues. This chain's CDR3 is CASSEVGVSNQPQHF. CDR3 sequence (DNA): TGTGCCAGCAGTGAGGTGGGAGTCTCCAATCAGCCCCAGCATTTT.